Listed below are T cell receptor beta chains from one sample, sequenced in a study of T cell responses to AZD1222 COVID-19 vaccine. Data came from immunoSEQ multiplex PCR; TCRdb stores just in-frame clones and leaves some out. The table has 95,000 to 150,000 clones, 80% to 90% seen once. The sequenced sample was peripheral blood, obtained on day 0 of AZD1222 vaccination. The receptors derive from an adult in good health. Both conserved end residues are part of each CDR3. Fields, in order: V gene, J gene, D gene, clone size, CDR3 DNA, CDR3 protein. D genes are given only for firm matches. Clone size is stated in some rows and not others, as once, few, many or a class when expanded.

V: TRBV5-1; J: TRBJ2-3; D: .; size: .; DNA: TGCGCCAGCAGCACAGGAGACCGCACAGATACGCAGTATTTT; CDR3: CASSTGDRTDTQYF
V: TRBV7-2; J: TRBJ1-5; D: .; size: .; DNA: TGTGCCAGCAGCCCTGGCGACTCTGGCAATCAGCCCCAGCATTTT; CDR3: CASSPGDSGNQPQHF
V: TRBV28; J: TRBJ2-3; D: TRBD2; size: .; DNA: TGTGCCAGCAGTTTAAAGAGCGGGAGATTCCTCACAGATACGCAGTATTTT; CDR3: CASSLKSGRFLTDTQYF
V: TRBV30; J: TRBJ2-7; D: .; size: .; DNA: TGTGCCTGGAAGGATAGGGCATCCAACGAGCAGTACTTC; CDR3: CAWKDRASNEQYF
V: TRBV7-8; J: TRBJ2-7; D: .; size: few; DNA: TGTGCCAGCAGTGGGATTTGGGGCTCCTACGAGCAGTACTTC; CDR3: CASSGIWGSYEQYF
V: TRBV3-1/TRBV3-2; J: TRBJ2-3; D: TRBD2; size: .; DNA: TGTGCCAGCAGCGAACCGGGACTAGGGGGTAGCACAGATACGCAGTATTTT; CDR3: CASSEPGLGGSTDTQYF
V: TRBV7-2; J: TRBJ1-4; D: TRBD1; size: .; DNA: TGTGCCAGCAGCTCCCAGGGGGTTAATGAAAAACTGTTTTTT; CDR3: CASSSQGVNEKLFF
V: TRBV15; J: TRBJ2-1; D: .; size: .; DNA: TGTGCCACCAGCAGGGACAGAGGGTTATCCTACAATGAGCAGTTCTTC; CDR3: CATSRDRGLSYNEQFF
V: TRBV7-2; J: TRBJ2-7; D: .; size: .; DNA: TGTGCCAGCAGCTTAGAAGGGAGGACCTACGAGCAGTACTTC; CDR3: CASSLEGRTYEQYF
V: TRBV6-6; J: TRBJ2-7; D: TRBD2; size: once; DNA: TGTGCCAGCAGTCACCAGCCCGGGACTAGCGGGAGTCGTTACGAGCAGTACTTC; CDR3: CASSHQPGTSGSRYEQYF
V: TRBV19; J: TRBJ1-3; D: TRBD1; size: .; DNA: TGTGCCAGTAGGTACAGGGGGCGGACTGGAAACACCATATATTTT; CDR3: CASRYRGRTGNTIYF
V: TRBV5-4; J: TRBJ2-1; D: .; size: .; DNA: TGTGCCAGCAGCCGACTAGACGCCTCCTACAATGAGCAGTTCTTC; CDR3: CASSRLDASYNEQFF
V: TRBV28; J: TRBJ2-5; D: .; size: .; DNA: TGTGCCAGCAGTTTGGGCGGGTTCGAATACGAGGAGACCCAGTACTTC; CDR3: CASSLGGFEYEETQYF
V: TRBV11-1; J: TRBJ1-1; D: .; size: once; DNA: TGTGCCAGCAGCCCCGGTCAGGGGAGAGCTGAAGCTTTCTTT; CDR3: CASSPGQGRAEAFF
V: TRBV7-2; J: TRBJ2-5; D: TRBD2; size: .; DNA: TGTGCCAGCAGCTTACAGAGGACTAGCGGGAGGGAGACCCAGTACTTC; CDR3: CASSLQRTSGRETQYF
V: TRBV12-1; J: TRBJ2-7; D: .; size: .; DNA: TGTGCCAGCAGCTCTTGGGCGGGGTGGCCTCCTTATAGGCAGTACTTC; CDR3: CASSSWAGWPPYRQYF
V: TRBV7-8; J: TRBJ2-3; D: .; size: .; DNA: TGTGCCAGCAGCCTAAAGGGTGCGACAGATACGCAGTATTTT; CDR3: CASSLKGATDTQYF
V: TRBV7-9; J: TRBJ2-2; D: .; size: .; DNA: TGTGCCAGCAGCCCACTCCGAGCGGCCGGGAGAACCGGGGAGCTGTTTTTT; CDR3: CASSPLRAAGRTGELFF
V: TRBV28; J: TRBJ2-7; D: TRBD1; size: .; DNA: TGTGCCAGCAGCCCCGACAGGGGGCTCTACGAGCAGTACTTC; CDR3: CASSPDRGLYEQYF
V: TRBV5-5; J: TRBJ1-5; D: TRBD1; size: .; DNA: TGTGCCAGCAGCTTGGCAGGGGGCGATCAGCCCCAGCATTTT; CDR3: CASSLAGGDQPQHF
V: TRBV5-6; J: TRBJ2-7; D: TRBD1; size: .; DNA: TGTGCCAGCACCCTACAAGGGGACAGGCTCCCCTACGAGCAGTACTTC; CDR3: CASTLQGDRLPYEQYF
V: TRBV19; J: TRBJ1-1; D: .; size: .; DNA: TGTGCCAGTTCCGTGAGGGGACCTGAAGCTTTCTTT; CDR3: CASSVRGPEAFF
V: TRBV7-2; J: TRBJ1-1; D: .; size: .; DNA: TGTGCCAGCAGCCTCATTGGGGACAAGGGAGCTTTCTTT; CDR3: CASSLIGDKGAFF